This T cell receptor (beta chain) originates from a study of cytomegalovirus exposure and HLA in healthy donors. Whole-study results and caveats: Later analysis associated a missense DCLRE1C variant with TCR beta V- and J-gene trimming. For most TCR beta V segments, an earlier analysis put the productive rate at about 87% or about 30% of the time.

The PCR had 60 Vbeta and 13 Jbeta primers. Sequenced by immunoSEQ multiplex PCR; TCRdb stores in-frame clones only, minus some. The table has 180,000 or so clones, around 78% seen once; the top ten hold 2% to 2.5%. Details on this clone: Its cognate antigen is unknown.

The donors were healthy bone marrow donors. V was clipped by 2 bases and J by 4 bases, with 15 bases between them. In germline, CDR1 is SGHNT, CDR2 YYREEE (reference sequence). The CDR3 consists of 15 residues. V is TRBV5-4 and J is TRBJ1-1, with a possible D match to TRBD1 (6 bases). Sample: PBMCs. The TCR was taken from a woman aged 25-40 years in good health and CMV-seropositive. DNA for the CDR3: TGTGCCAGCAGCTTCCCCAAGGGGGTAGGCACTGAAGCTTTCTTT. Protein: CASSFPKGVGTEAFF.